The clone carrying this T cell receptor beta chain was seen a few times. Its antigen is unidentified. The data are from a study of cytomegalovirus exposure and HLA in healthy donors. The study's findings and limits: The authors assumed roughly uniform sequencing depth across donors for presence/absence analyses.

The PCR contained 60 Vbeta and 13 Jbeta primers. Measured with immunoSEQ multiplex PCR; TCRdb has only the in-frame clones, and not every one. The data show approximately 110,000 clones, about 73% seen once. The TCR was taken from a woman between 35 and 50 years old in good health and CMV-seronegative. The specimen sequenced was PBMCs.

The CDR3 bases are TGTGCCAGCAGCCGACAGTCCCACGAGCAGTACTTC. Residues: CASSRQSHEQYF. The chain couples TRBV6-1 to TRBJ2-7, with D maybe TRBD1 (5 bases). V dropped 6 bases and J dropped 5 bases, with 11 bases sitting between them. The V gene's germline CDR1 is MNHNS and CDR2 SASEGT. CDR3 size: 12 residues.